A single T cell receptor (beta chain) is shown here with its context. V dropped 1 base and J dropped 0 bases, with 10 bases sitting between them. Per germline, CDR1 SGHAT and CDR2 FQDESV (reference sequence). The CDR3 sequence is 15 residues long. TCRdb's table, derived via immunoSEQ multiplex PCR, lists solely in-frame clones and lacks some. This repertoire shows tens of thousands of clones, 88% found once; its top ten account for over 0.25%. On cycle 4 day 1 and cycle 7 day 1, as well as at baseline, blood was sampled. This entry is derived from a study of OX40 agonist ivuxolimab in advanced cancers. About the study: Every 2 weeks, ivuxolimab was infused into the patients intravenously at between 0.01 and 10 mg/kg. Partial responses were achieved by three patients, of whom one had hepatocellular carcinoma and two had cutaneous melanoma.

The V and J genes are TRBV11-1 and TRBJ2-7; D is unresolved. The TCR originated in an adult with an advanced solid tumor such as melanoma, head and neck, liver or kidney cancer. This specimen was CD4+ or CD8+ T cells sorted from blood, taken in a trial of the OX40 agonist ivuxolimab. The CDR3 spells CASSLGQASSYEQYF. The CDR3 region has the DNA TGTGCCAGCAGCTTAGGGCAGGCCAGCTCCTACGAGCAGTACTTC.